This T cell receptor beta chain was recorded in a study of control samples from healthy donors and cancer patients. CDR3 length: 15 amino acids. V lost 4 bases and J lost 0, with 10 bases in between. CDR1 and CDR2 from the germline V gene are SGDLS and YYNGEE. The protocol was immunoSEQ multiplex PCR, while the TCRdb copy is restricted to in-frame clones and leaves out a portion. The repertoire holds about 95,000 clones, with around 89% as singletons. The sequenced sample consisted of blood. V and J are TRBV9 and TRBJ1-4; D gene ambiguous. The source of this sequence is a woman in her 70s in good health. The CDR3 loop is CASSPGPATNEKLFF. Here the CDR3 DNA reads TGTGCCAGCAGCCCCGGCCCAGCAACTAATGAAAAACTGTTTTTT.